A selection of T cell receptor beta chains follows, all from one sample in a study of Graves' ophthalmopathy and Graves' hyperthyroidism. TCRdb reprocessed the multiplex PCR reads via MiXCR and lists one record per CDR3 protein. The repertoire holds hundreds of thousands of distinct CDR3 sequences, with over 20% as singletons. The sequencing sample was made of peripheral blood. Source of these receptors: a woman under 30 with stable Graves' hyperthyroidism. CDR3s include the opening cysteine and the closing phenylalanine or tryptophan. A D gene is named only where the DNA matches it firmly. Clone size is stated in some rows and not others, as once, few, many or a class when expanded.

j_gene | d_gene | v_gene | abundance | CDR3aa | CDR3nt
TRBJ1-2 | TRBD1 | TRBV4-1 | many | CASSHMVRTGKDYGYTF | TGCGCCAGCAGCCATATGGTCCGGACAGGGAAGGACTATGGCTACACCTTC
TRBJ2-7 | TRBD2 | TRBV4-1 | many | CASPGLAGGFDEQYF | TGCGCCAGCCCTGGACTAGCGGGAGGTTTCGACGAGCAGTACTTC
TRBJ2-7 | NA | TRBV7-9 | many | CASSFLQGIVDEQYF | TGTGCCAGCAGCTTCCTACAGGGTATTGTCGACGAGCAGTACTTC
TRBJ2-5 | TRBD2 | TRBV7-3 | many | CASSPGTSGNVETQYF | TGTGCCAGCAGCCCCGGGACTAGCGGGAACGTTGAGACCCAGTACTTC
TRBJ1-2 | NA | TRBV12-3/TRBV12-4 | many | CASSLNMARAGYTF | TGTGCCAGCAGTTTAAATATGGCCCGCGCAGGCTACACCTTC
TRBJ2-7 | TRBD2 | TRBV6-2/TRBV6-3 | NA | CASSYYAGRGEQYF | TGTGCCAGCAGTTACTATGCAGGGAGGGGCGAGCAGTACTTC
TRBJ2-3 | NA | TRBV20-1 | NA | CSVEVRRESTDTQYF | TGCAGTGTGGAAGTCCGCCGGGAGAGCACAGATACGCAGTATTTT
TRBJ2-7 | NA | TRBV11-1 | NA | CASSLAPSSALPYEQYF | TGTGCCAGCAGCTTAGCTCCTTCTTCTGCCCTTCCCTACGAGCAGTACTTC
TRBJ1-3 | TRBD1 | TRBV12-3/TRBV12-4 | many | CASSRGQGRNTIYF | TGTGCCAGCAGCAGGGGACAGGGGCGAAACACCATATATTTT
TRBJ1-1 | TRBD1 | TRBV6-5 | NA | CASSSRDRGAGTEAFF | TGTGCCAGCAGTTCTAGGGACAGGGGTGCGGGCACTGAAGCTTTCTTT